The 5 T cell receptor beta chains reported below all come from one sample, sequenced in a study of cytomegalovirus exposure and HLA in healthy donors. Primers included in the PCR were 60 Vbeta and 13 Jbeta primers. Measured with immunoSEQ multiplex PCR; TCRdb has only the in-frame clones, and not every one. The data contain approximately 140,000 clones, roughly 77% of them singletons. Source material: PBMCs. The receptors here all came from a woman aged 40 to 50 in good health and CMV-seropositive.

The J gene is TRBJ2-7, the V gene TRBV6-1; a possible D gene is TRBD1 (6 bases). The CDR3 is made up of 13 amino acids. Trimming removed 7 bases from V and 5 bases from J, with 15 bases in between. Germline V gene lookup returns CDR1 MNHNS and CDR2 SASEGT. CDR3 residues: CASNLNRENEQYF. Here the CDR3 DNA reads TGTGCCAGCAACTTAAACAGGGAGAACGAGCAGTACTTC.

J is TRBJ2-2 and V is TRBV2; D remains unclear. Germline CDR1 reads SNHLY; CDR2 reads FYNNEI. The CDR3 loop spans 13 amino acids. Trimming shortened V by 3 bases and J by 0 bases, and 2 bases separated the two germline ends. The CDR3 DNA follows: TGTGCCAGCAGTGACTCGAACACCGGGGAGCTGTTTTTT. Amino acids: CASSDSNTGELFF.

This clone appeared a single time. The chain has TRBV6-1 and TRBJ1-1; D is possibly TRBD1 (5 bases). The V gene lost 4 bases and the J gene lost 5 bases, with 17 bases spanning the gap. Germline V gene data show CDR1 as MNHNS and CDR2 as SASEGT. The CDR3 has 15 residues. CDR3: CASSGGADAGTEAFF. CDR3 bases: TGTGCCAGCAGTGGTGGGGCAGACGCCGGGACTGAAGCTTTCTTT.

The chain is built from TRBV4-2 and TRBJ2-3; 8 positions agree with TRBD2. Looked up from germline, CDR1 is LGHNA and CDR2 is YNFKEQ. The CDR3 extends over 16 amino acids. V lost 6 bases to trimming and J lost 1 base; unmatched junction nucleotides: 9. The CDR3 spells CASSPSSGRGTDTQYF. CDR3 nucleotides: TGTGCCAGCAGTCCCTCCAGCGGGAGAGGCACAGATACGCAGTATTTT.

The V gene is TRBV7-2, the J gene TRBJ2-3, with TRBD2 identical over 7 bases. J was trimmed by 0 bases and V by 0 bases; bases with no gene match: 6. The CDR3 sequence is 17 residues long. From germline, CDR1 is SGHTA and CDR2 FQGNSA. CDR3 sequence (DNA): TGTGCCAGCAGCTTAGCGACTAGCAGGGCTAGCACAGATACGCAGTATTTT. Amino acid sequence: CASSLATSRASTDTQYF.